The 19 T cell receptor beta chains given below trace back to one sample, sequenced in a study of tumor-infiltrating lymphocytes in primary liver carcinoma. It was from 20-30 mg of unsorted bulk tissue that RNA and DNA were co-extracted. TCR beta cDNA was made from 400 to 500 ng total RNA with a constant-region primer. Nested multiplex PCR, run for three rounds with slightly modified ARM-PCR, yielded TCR beta libraries. Rounds one and two of PCR, each of 10 cycles, were primed with TRBV1-TRBV30 forward primers and a C-beta reverse primer. MiXCR was run by TCRdb on the multiplex PCR reads, yielding one entry per CDR3 protein. Counted here are tens of thousands of distinct CDR3 sequences, 60% to 85% occurring once; the ten biggest clones make up almost 40%. The source material was liver tumor tissue from sampling region 4. The sample's subset: tumor region T4, right-lateral pole. The receptors shown here come from a woman between 25 and 40 years old with primary liver carcinoma and hepatitis B virus infection.

On this clonotype itself: The junction does not match germline at one end; this may be a read error. The chain's CDR3 is CASSERGDSGSPLNF. In DNA form, the CDR3 reads TGCGCCAGCAGTGAACGGGGTGATAGCGGTTCACCCCTCAACTTT. The chain combines TRBV6-1 with TRBJ1-6; D gene uncertain. The germline gives CDR1 MNHNS, CDR2 SASEGT. This CDR3 comprises 15 residues.

Details on this clonotype: At one of its ends the junction is not consistent with the germline gene, which may arise from a read error. The chain has TRBV4-3 and TRBJ2-7; a possible D gene is TRBD1 (8 bases). Germline assignment: CDR1 LGHNA and CDR2 YSLEER. CDR3 length equals 15 residues. CDR3 in amino acids: CACNQDRWTGREQYF. CDR3 DNA: TGCGCCTGCAACCAAGATCGATGGACAGGGCGGGAGCAATACTTC.

Of note for this clonotype: A much more abundant neighbour one base away suggests this may be a read error. The chain recombines TRBV28 with TRBJ1-5; maybe TRBD1 (5 bases). Germline assignment: CDR1 MDHEN and CDR2 SYDVKM. The CDR3 has 14 amino acids. As DNA, the CDR3 is TGTACCAGCAGAAACAGGCTCAGCAATCAGCCCCAGCATTTT. This gives the protein CTSRNRLSNQPQHF.

The J gene is TRBJ2-2, the V gene TRBV28, with a weak D call TRBD1 (6 bases). The CDR3 covers 14 residues. CDR1 and CDR2 (germline): MDHEN, SYDVKM. Between the trimmed V and J ends, which lost 10 bases and 5 bases, there was a span of 17 bases. The CDR3 here is CANRVGDLTGELFF. The CDR3 DNA reads as TGTGCCAACAGGGTAGGGGATCTTACCGGGGAGCTGTTTTTT.

With respect to this clonotype: The CDR3 end shows no conserved phenylalanine or tryptophan, and so a read error is likely. It is unclear where the CDR3 begins or ends on the DNA, so no DNA is shown, and the CDR3 is as TCRdb lists it. The chain joins TRBV11-2 to TRBJ2-7; TRBD2, as called in the table, went unchecked against the DNA. Per germline, CDR1 SGHAT and CDR2 FQNNGV. The CDR3 contains 11 residues when both ends are counted. This CDR3 reads CASSSASSLEY.

Comment on this clonotype: At one of its ends the junction is not consistent with the germline gene, which may arise from a read error. J is TRBJ2-7 and V is TRBV11-2; possible D gene TRBD2, 5 bases. Germline CDR1 reads SGHAT; CDR2 reads FQNNGV. The CDR3 is 13 amino acids. The CDR3 region is CASSPGKTYEQYF. In DNA, the CDR3 is TGTGCCAGCAGTCCCGGGAAGACCTACGAGCAATACTTC.

This clonotype was detected only once. One end of the junction fails to match germline, which may point to a read error. V and J are TRBV11-2 and TRBJ2-5, with D perhaps matching TRBD1 (6 bases). This CDR3 is built from 17 residues. Per germline, CDR1 SGHAT and CDR2 FQNNGV. CDR3 bases: TGTGACAGCAGATTAGCTAGTGGGGGCAGTCGGCAAGAGACCCAGTACTTC. It translates to CDSRLASGGSRQETQYF.

With regard to this clonotype: One junction end disagrees with the germline gene, perhaps due to a read error. V and J are TRBV28 and TRBJ1-6; D remains unclear. The CDR3 has 14 residues. The germline V gene has CDR1 MDHEN and CDR2 SYDVKM. CDR3 coding DNA: TGTGTCAGCAGTGGAGTATCCGGAGCTTCATCCCTCCACTTT. As protein: CVSSGVSGASSLHF.

In its sample, this clonotype is medium-sized (0.01 to 0.1%). V usage is TRBV14 and J usage is TRBJ2-7, with TRBD1 matching over 8 bases. Germline V gene lookup returns CDR1 SGHDN and CDR2 FVKESK. CDR3 length: 13 residues. With V trimmed by 6 bases and J by 8 bases, 9 bases remained unmatched. As DNA, the CDR3 is TGTGCCAGCAGTCTAGGACAGGGAAAGAAGCAGTACTTC. Protein: CASSLGQGKKQYF.

As concerns this clonotype: Relative to the germline gene, one junction end is altered; a read error may explain this. The J gene is TRBJ2-7, the V gene TRBV11-3, with TRBD1 matching 9 bases. The CDR3 covers 16 residues. Per the germline V gene, CDR1 is SGHNT and CDR2 is YENEEA. The CDR3 DNA sequence: TGTGCTAGCAGCCGCCGGGACAGGGATTACTCCTACGAGAAGTATTTC. This encodes CASSRRDRDYSYEKYF.

As concerns this clonotype: The conserved phenylalanine or tryptophan normally closing the CDR3 is absent here, so this likely arose from a read error. The chain uses TRBV11-2 and TRBJ2-4; TRBD2 aligns across 11 bases. With 6 bases clipped from V and 5 bases from J, the junction kept 24 bases outside the gene matches. The CDR3 totals 21 residues. Germline V gene data show CDR1 as SGHAT and CDR2 as FQNNGV. DNA for the CDR3: TGTGCCAGCAGTCATGCCGGGACATTTACCGGTACTAGCGGGAGACAAAACATTCAGTACATC. This sequence encodes CASSHAGTFTGTSGRQNIQYI.

This chain links TRBV28 with TRBJ2-7, with 8 bases lining up with TRBD2. The CDR3 covers 16 residues. From germline, CDR1 is MDHEN and CDR2 SYDVKM. V shed 11 bases, J shed 4 bases, and the junction held 19 bases outside the gene matches. CDR3 residues: CAGATSGRALQYEQYF. CDR3 DNA sequence: TGTGCCGGGGCCACCTCCGGGAGGGCCTTGCAGTACGAGCAGTACTTC.

Of note for this clonotype: One junction end does not reproduce the germline sequence, and a read error may be involved. The chain combines TRBV12-3 or TRBV12-4 with TRBJ2-1, with 11 bases lining up with TRBD2. The CDR3 has 15 residues. The CDR3 loop is CACSLPGTSGLGQFF. In DNA form, the CDR3 reads TGTGCCTGCAGCCTGCCCGGGACTAGCGGACTTGGGCAGTTCTTC.

Only one count was recorded for this clonotype. The chain links TRBV6-6 to TRBJ2-6, with TRBD1 identical over 8 bases. Unmatched junction bases numbered 15, after V lost 11 bases and J lost 9 bases. CDR1 and CDR2 (germline): MNHNY, SVGAGI (reference sequence). This CDR3 has 15 residues. The CDR3 DNA reads as TGTGCCGGCTTCCTTGGACAGGGTAGGGTCAACGTCCTGACTTTC. Its translation is CAGFLGQGRVNVLTF.

About this clonotype: Germline and junction disagree at one end, which may indicate a read error. This chain joins TRBV5-6 and TRBJ2-7, with D hard to call. The CDR3 covers 15 residues. The germline gives CDR1 SGHDT, CDR2 YYEEEE. The chain's CDR3 is CASSLVGYKVYEQYF. CDR3 DNA: TGTGCCAGCAGCTTGGTTGGCTACAAGGTCTACGAGCAATACTTC. The full variable domain, its missing parts supplied by reference TRBV5-6 and TRBJ2-7, is DAGVTQSPTHLIKTRGQQVTLRCSPKSGHDTVSWYQQALGQGPQFIFQYYEEEERQRGNFPDRFSGHQFPNYSSELNVNALLLGDSALYLCASSLVGYKVYEQYFGPGTRLTVT.

Concerning this clonotype: One end of the junction does not line up with germline, which may come from a read error. DNA of the CDR3: TGTGCCGGCAGCGTATACAGACACCCTCCACCCACAGATACGCAGTATTTT. Protein sequence: CAGSVYRHPPPTDTQYF. The genes are TRBV5-4 and TRBJ2-3; no clear D gene. Per the germline V gene, CDR1 is SGHNT and CDR2 is YYREEE (reference sequence). The CDR3 is made up of 17 amino acids. The full variable domain, rest sourced from reference TRBV5-4 and TRBJ2-3, is ETGVTQSPTHLIKTRGQQVTLRCSSQSGHNTVSWYQQALGQGPQFIFQYYREEENGRGNFPPRFSGLQFPNYSSELNVNALELDDSALYLCAGSVYRHPPPTDTQYFGPGTRLTVL.

The chain recombines TRBV29-1 with TRBJ2-3; 10 bases fit TRBD2. Germline V gene data show CDR1 as SQVTM and CDR2 as ANQGSEA. The CDR3 loop spans 15 amino acids. The junction had 19 bases not matched to a gene; V was cut back by 7 bases and J by 12 bases. The CDR3 reads CSAAWTSGSTDRQYF. The CDR3 DNA is TGCAGCGCCGCATGGACTAGCGGTAGCACAGATAGACAGTATTTT.

A word on this clonotype: The junction differs from germline at one of its ends, possibly a read error. V usage is TRBV11-1 and J usage is TRBJ1-1; tentative D call: TRBD1 (5 bases). CDR1 SGHAT and CDR2 FQDESV come from the germline V gene (reference sequence). This CDR3 region has 13 residues. CDR3 loop: CASSFRLDTEALF. In nucleotides, the CDR3 is TGTGCCAGCAGCTTCCGGCTGGACACTGAGGCTCTCTTT.

This clonotype was observed a few times. The junction and the germline gene differ at one end; a read error may be behind it. The V and J genes are TRBV6-5 and TRBJ2-2; D remains unclear. Germline V gene lookup returns CDR1 MNHEY and CDR2 SVGAGI. The CDR3 runs 15 residues. CDR3: CASSPEYRSAAELLF. Here the CDR3 DNA reads TGTGCCAGCAGTCCCGAGTACCGTTCGGCCGCGGAGCTGCTTTTT.